This T cell receptor beta chain was obtained from a study of T cell changes during pregnancy in multiple sclerosis. The assay was immunoSEQ multiplex PCR, and TCRdb's table has in-frame clones only and misses some. The top ten hold about 0.45% of the sample, which has roughly 34,000 clones, roughly 90% seen once. The V gene's germline CDR1 is ENHRY and CDR2 SYGVKD. The CDR3 has 12 amino acids. V lost 7 bases to trimming and J lost 8 bases; unmatched junction nucleotides: 5. The receptor was derived from a female donor in good health, enrolled as a control in a pregnancy study. This sample comprised CD4+ T cells from peripheral blood mononuclear cells, obtained in the second trimester of pregnancy. V gene TRBV10-3 combines with J gene TRBJ1-2; 9 nucleotides line up with TRBD1. The CDR3 here is CAITPDRGGYTF. The CDR3 DNA reads TGTGCCATCACCCCGGACAGGGGAGGCTACACCTTC.